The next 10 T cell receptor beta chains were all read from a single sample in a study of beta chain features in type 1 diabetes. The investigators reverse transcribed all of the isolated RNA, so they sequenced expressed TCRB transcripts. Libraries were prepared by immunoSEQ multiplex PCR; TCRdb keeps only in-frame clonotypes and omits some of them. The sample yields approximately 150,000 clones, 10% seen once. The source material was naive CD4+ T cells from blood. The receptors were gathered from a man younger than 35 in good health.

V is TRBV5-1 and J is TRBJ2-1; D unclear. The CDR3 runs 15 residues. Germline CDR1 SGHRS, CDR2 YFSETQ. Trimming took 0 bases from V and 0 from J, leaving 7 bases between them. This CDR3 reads CASSLDASSYNEQFF. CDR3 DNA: TGCGCCAGCAGCTTGGACGCTAGCTCCTACAATGAGCAGTTCTTC.

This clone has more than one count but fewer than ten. CDR3 in DNA: TGTGCCAGCAGCTTAGCACAGGGAATATATCAGCCCCAGCATTTT. This gives the protein CASSLAQGIYQPQHF. V gene TRBV7-2 combines with J gene TRBJ1-5; D might be TRBD1 (6 bases). The CDR3 is 15 amino acids. Trimming left V 0 bases short and J 5 bases short, with 11 bases between. Germline lookup yields CDR1 SGHTA and CDR2 FQGNSA.

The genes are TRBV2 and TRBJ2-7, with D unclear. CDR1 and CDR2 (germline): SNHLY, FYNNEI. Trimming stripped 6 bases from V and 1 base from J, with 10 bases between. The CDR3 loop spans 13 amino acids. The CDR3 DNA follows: TGTGCCAGCAGGCCCCCCGGGTCCTACGAGCAGTACTTC. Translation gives CASRPPGSYEQYF.

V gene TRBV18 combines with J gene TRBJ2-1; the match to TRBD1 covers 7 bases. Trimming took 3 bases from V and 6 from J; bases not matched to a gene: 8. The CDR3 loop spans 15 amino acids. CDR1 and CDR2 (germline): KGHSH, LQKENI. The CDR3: CASSPYRGDVNEQFF. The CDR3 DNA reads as TGTGCCAGCTCACCCTACAGGGGTGACGTCAATGAGCAGTTCTTC.

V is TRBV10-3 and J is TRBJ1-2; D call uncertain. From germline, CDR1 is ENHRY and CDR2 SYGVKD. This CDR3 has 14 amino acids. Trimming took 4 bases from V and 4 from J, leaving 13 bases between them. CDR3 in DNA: TGTGCCATCAGTGCGGAGCCTGGCCCCTATGGCTACACCTTC. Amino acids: CAISAEPGPYGYTF.

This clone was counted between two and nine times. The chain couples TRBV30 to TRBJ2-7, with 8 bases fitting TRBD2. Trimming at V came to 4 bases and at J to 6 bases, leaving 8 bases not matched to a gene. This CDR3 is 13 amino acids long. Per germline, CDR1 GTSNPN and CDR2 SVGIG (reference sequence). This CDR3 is CAWKGLVPGEQYF. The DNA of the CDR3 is TGTGCCTGGAAGGGACTAGTACCGGGCGAGCAGTACTTC.

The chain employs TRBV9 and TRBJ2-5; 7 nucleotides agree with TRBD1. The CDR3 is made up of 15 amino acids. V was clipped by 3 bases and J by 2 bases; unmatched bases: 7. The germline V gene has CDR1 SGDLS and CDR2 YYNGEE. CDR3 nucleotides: TGTGCCAGCAGCGCGGGACAGCTAGTTCAAGAGACCCAGTACTTC. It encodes CASSAGQLVQETQYF.

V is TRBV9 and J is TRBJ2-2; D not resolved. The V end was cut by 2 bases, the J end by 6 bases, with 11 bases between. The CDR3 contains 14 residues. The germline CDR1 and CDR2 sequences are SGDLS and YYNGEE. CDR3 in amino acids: CASSVARLAGELFF. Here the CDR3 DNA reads TGTGCCAGCAGCGTGGCGCGGCTTGCCGGGGAGCTGTTTTTT.

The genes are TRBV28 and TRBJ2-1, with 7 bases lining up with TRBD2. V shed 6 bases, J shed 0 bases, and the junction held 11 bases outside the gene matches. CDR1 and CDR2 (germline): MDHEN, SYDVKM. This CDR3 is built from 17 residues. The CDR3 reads CASSPTLAVSSYNEQFF. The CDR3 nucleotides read TGTGCCAGCAGCCCTACGCTAGCGGTCAGCTCCTACAATGAGCAGTTCTTC. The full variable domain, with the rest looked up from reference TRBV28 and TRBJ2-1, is DVKVTQSSRYLVKRTGEKVFLECVQDMDHENMFWYRQDPGLGLRLIYFSYDVKMKEKGDIPEGYSVSREKKERFSLILESASTNQTSMYLCASSPTLAVSSYNEQFFGPGTRLTVL.

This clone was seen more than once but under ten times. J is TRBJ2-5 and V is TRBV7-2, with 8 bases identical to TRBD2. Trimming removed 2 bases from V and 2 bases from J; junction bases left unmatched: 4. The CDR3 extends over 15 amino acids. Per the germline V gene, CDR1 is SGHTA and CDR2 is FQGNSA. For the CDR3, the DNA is TGTGCCAGCAGCTTATTAGCGGGGATACAAGAGACCCAGTACTTC. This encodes CASSLLAGIQETQYF.